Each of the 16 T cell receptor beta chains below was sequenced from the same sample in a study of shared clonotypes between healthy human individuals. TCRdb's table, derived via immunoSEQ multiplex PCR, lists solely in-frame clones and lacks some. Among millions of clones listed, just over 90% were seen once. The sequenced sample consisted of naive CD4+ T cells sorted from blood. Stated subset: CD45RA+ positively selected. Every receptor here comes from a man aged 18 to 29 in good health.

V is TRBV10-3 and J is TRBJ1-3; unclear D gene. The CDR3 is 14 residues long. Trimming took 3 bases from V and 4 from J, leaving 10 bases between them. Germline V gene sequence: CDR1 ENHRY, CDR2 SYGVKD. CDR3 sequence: CAISDPLEGNTIYF. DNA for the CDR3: TGTGCCATCAGTGATCCCTTGGAAGGAAACACCATATATTTT.

CDR3 sequence (DNA): TGTGCCAGCAGCAACAGGGCCCACAATAATGAAAAACTGTTTTTT. As protein: CASSNRAHNNEKLFF. The chain couples TRBV7-3 to TRBJ1-4; tentative D call: TRBD1 (6 bases). The CDR3 has 15 amino acids. Trimming stripped 5 bases from V and 4 bases from J, with 14 bases between. Germline CDR1 reads SGHTA; CDR2 reads FQGTGA.

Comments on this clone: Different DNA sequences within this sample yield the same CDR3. CDR3 region: CASSQDSTSGSYEQYF. Written as DNA, the CDR3 is TGCGCCAGCAGCCAAGATTCCACTAGCGGCTCCTACGAGCAGTACTTC. This chain joins TRBV4-3 and TRBJ2-7; 8 bases map to TRBD2. Losses at the gene ends were 0 bases for V and 0 bases for J; bases not matched to a gene: 4. Germline V CDR1 and CDR2: LGHNA, YSLEER. This CDR3 contains 16 residues.

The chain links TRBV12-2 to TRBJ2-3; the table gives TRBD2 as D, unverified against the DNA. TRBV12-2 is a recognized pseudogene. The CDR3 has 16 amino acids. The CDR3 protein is CASRSPTSGSADTQYF. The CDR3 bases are TGTGCAAGTCGCTCCCCGACTAGCGGGAGCGCAGATACGCAGTATTTT.

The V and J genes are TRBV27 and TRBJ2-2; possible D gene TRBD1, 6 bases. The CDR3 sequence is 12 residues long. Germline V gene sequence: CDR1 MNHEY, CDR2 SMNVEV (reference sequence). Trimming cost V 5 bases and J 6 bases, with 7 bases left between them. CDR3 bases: TGTGCCAGCAGTAACAGGGCCGGGGAGCTGTTTTTT. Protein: CASSNRAGELFF.

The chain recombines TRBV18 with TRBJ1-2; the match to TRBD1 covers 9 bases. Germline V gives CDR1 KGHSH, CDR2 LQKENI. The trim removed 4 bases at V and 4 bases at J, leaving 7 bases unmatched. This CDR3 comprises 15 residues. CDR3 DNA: TGTGCCAGCTCACTCTTACAGGGGGCCGTCTATGGCTACACCTTC. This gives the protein CASSLLQGAVYGYTF. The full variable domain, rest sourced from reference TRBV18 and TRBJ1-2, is NAGVMQNPRHLVRRRGQEARLRCSPMKGHSHVYWYRQLPEEGLKFMVYLQKENIIDESGMPKERFSAEFPKEGPSILRIQQVVRGDSAAYFCASSLLQGAVYGYTFGSGTRLTVV.

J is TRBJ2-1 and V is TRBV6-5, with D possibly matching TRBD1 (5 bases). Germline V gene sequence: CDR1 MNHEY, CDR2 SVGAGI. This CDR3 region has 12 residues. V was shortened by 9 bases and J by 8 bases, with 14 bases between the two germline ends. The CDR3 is CASKTGIHEQFF. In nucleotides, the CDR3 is TGTGCCAGTAAAACAGGAATTCATGAGCAGTTCTTC.

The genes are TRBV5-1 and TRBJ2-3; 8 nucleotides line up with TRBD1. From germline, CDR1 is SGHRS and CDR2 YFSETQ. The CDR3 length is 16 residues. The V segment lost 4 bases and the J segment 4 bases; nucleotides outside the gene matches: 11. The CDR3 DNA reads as TGCGCCAGCAGCAGGGGACAGGCGCTCTCCGCAGATACGCAGTATTTT. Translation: CASSRGQALSADTQYF.

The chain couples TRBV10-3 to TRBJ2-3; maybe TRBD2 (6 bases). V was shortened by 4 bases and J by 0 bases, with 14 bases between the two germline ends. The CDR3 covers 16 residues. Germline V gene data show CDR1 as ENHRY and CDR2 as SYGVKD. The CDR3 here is CAISAGILASTDTQYF. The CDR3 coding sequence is TGTGCCATCAGTGCGGGCATACTAGCCAGCACAGATACGCAGTATTTT.

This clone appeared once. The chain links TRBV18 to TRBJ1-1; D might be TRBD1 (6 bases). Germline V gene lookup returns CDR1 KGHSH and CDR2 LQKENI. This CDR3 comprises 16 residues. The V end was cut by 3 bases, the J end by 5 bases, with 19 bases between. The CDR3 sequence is CASSPATGFSGTEAFF. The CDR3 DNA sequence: TGTGCCAGCTCACCGGCTACAGGGTTTAGTGGAACTGAAGCTTTCTTT.

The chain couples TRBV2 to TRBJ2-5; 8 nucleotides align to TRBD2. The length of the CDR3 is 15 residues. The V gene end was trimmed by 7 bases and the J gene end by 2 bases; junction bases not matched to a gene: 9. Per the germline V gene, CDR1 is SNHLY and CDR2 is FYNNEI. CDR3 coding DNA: TGTGCCAGCATCGCGGTAGCGGGACCTCAAGAGACCCAGTACTTC. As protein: CASIAVAGPQETQYF. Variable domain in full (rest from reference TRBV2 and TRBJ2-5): EPEVTQTPSHQVTQMGQEVILRCVPISNHLYFYWYRQILGQKVEFLVSFYNNEISEKSEIFDDQFSVERPDGSNFTLKIRSTKLEDSAMYFCASIAVAGPQETQYFGPGTRLLVL.

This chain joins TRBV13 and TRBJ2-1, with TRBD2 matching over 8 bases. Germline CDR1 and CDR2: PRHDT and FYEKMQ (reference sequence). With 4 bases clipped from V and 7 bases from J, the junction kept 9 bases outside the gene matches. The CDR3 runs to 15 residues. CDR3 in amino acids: CASSSSATGGNEQFF. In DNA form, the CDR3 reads TGTGCCAGCAGCTCGTCAGCGACGGGGGGGAATGAGCAGTTCTTC.

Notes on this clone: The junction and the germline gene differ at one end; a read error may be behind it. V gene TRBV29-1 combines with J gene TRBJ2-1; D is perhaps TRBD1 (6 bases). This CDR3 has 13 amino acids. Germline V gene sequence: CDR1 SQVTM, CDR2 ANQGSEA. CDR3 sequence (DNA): TGCAGCGTTGAAAGCGGCAGGGACAACGAGCAGTTCTTC. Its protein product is CSVESGRDNEQFF.

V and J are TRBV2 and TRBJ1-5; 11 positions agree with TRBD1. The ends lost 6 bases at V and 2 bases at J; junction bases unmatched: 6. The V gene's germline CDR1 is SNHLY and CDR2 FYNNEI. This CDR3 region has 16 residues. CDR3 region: CASRLGQGGGNQPQHF. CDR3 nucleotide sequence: TGTGCCAGCAGGCTGGGACAGGGGGGGGGCAATCAGCCCCAGCATTTT.

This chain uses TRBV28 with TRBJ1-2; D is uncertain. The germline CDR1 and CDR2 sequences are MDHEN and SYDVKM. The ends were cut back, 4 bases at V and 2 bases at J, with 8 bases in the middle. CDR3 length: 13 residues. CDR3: CASSSEENYGYTF. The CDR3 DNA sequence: TGTGCCAGCAGTTCCGAAGAGAACTATGGCTACACCTTC.

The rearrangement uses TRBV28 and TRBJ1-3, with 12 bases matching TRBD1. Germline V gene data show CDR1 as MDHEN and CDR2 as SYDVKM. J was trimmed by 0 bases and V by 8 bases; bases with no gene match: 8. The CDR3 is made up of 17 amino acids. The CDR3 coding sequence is TGTGCCAGCGGCAGGGACAGGGGGCGCCCCTCTGGAAACACCATATATTTT. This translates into CASGRDRGRPSGNTIYF.